This TCR beta chain emerged from a study of blood T cell repertoires in COVID-19. The wider study: Collection of acute and convalescent COVID-19 samples took place in the United States, Italy and Spain.

CDR3 length: 15 residues. This table comes from immunoSEQ multiplex PCR, and its TCRdb copy is limited to in-frame clones, with some not included. The sample records about 49,000 clones, 80% to 90% being singletons. The chain uses TRBV1 and TRBJ2-3; the table's D gene call, TRBD2, was not cross checked with the DNA. TRBV1 is given as a pseudogene. The clonotype comes from a woman aged 60 to 75 with acute or convalescent COVID-19. The specimen was peripheral blood. The CDR3 loop reads CTSSRTSGGTDTQYF. The CDR3 nucleotides are TGCACCAGCAGCCGGACTAGCGGGGGGACAGATACGCAGTATTTT.